The clone carrying this TCR beta chain was counted only a few times. The CDR3 is 14 amino acids. The ends were cut back, 6 bases at V and 1 base at J, with 14 bases in the middle. Per germline, CDR1 SGHNT and CDR2 YYREEE (reference sequence). In the authors' workflow: How many nucleated cells were present was estimated from reference gene primer amplification. Generated by immunoSEQ multiplex PCR, the TCRdb table keeps only in-frame clones and is missing some. D and trimming come from the DNA, and the V and J calls and clone size come from that table. This sample has a few hundred thousand clones, with 70% to 90% found just once. The sample originates from a study of blood T cell repertoires in COVID-19. Study overall: Collection of acute and convalescent COVID-19 samples took place in the United States, Italy and Spain. Sources were T cells, B-cell-depleted T cells, or PBMCs; the material itself was cDNA or gDNA.

Clinical history reported by participants formed the basis on which cohorts were assigned. The origin of this receptor is a man aged 25 to 40 with acute COVID-19. The sample was PBMCs or T cells enriched from blood (not recorded which). The chain links TRBV5-4 to TRBJ2-7; TRBD2 is a possible D gene (7 bases). CDR3 sequence (DNA): TGTGCCAGCACCTTAGGGGGGGCTTCCTACGAGCAGTACTTC. Translating it yields CASTLGGASYEQYF.